This entry lists 18 T cell receptor beta chains sequenced from one sample in a study of blood T cell repertoires in COVID-19. Generated by immunoSEQ multiplex PCR, the TCRdb table keeps only in-frame clones and is missing some. Of approximately 490,000 clones listed, about nine tenths are singletons. The sample consisted of PBMCs or T cells enriched from blood (not recorded which). These receptors all stem from a woman aged 18-35 years who had recovered from COVID-19.

V is TRBV2 and J is TRBJ2-5; TRBD1 agrees at 11 bases. Germline V gene sequence: CDR1 SNHLY, CDR2 FYNNEI. The ends lost 5 bases at V and 4 bases at J; junction bases unmatched: 3. The CDR3 length is 14 residues. CDR3 amino acids: CASSTDRGRETQYF. CDR3 nucleotides: TGTGCCAGCAGTACGGACAGGGGGCGAGAGACCCAGTACTTC. The full variable domain, its missing parts supplied by reference TRBV2 and TRBJ2-5, is EPEVTQTPSHQVTQMGQEVILRCVPISNHLYFYWYRQILGQKVEFLVSFYNNEISEKSEIFDDQFSVERPDGSNFTLKIRSTKLEDSAMYFCASSTDRGRETQYFGPGTRLLVL.

This chain uses TRBV28 with TRBJ1-1; 8 bases match TRBD1. With V trimmed by 8 bases and J by 0 bases, 11 bases remained unmatched. This CDR3 contains 16 residues. Germline CDR1 MDHEN, CDR2 SYDVKM. The CDR3 coding sequence is TGTGCCAGCGGACCGCACCAGGGGGCTCTGAACACTGAAGCTTTCTTT. Residues: CASGPHQGALNTEAFF.

This CDR3 is CASSSYESVGGDTQYF. In nucleotides, the CDR3 is TGTGCCAGCAGCAGTTACGAGAGCGTCGGCGGTGATACGCAGTATTTT. This chain links TRBV7-9 with TRBJ2-3; D uncertain. V gave up 5 bases and J gave up 6 bases, with 21 bases separating them. CDR3 length: 16 amino acids. The germline gives CDR1 SEHNR, CDR2 FQNEAQ (reference sequence).

The CDR3 reads CASSPRRGDRESNEQFF. In DNA, the CDR3 is TGTGCCAGCAGTCCTCGTCGGGGGGACAGGGAGAGCAATGAGCAGTTCTTC. V usage is TRBV7-3 and J usage is TRBJ2-1; 9 bases agree with TRBD1. CDR3 length: 17 amino acids. Germline CDR1 and CDR2: SGHTA and FQGTGA. The V and J ends lost 6 bases and 6 bases, in that order; junction bases with no gene match: 15.

This clone turned up a few times. The chain uses TRBV13 and TRBJ2-7; TRBD2 aligns across 7 bases. V lost 4 bases and J lost 3; bases outside the gene matches: 9. CDR1 and CDR2 (germline): PRHDT, FYEKMQ (reference sequence). The length of the CDR3 is 15 residues. This CDR3 reads CASSSAPGTNYEQYF. CDR3 sequence (DNA): TGTGCCAGCAGCTCAGCGCCCGGGACTAACTACGAGCAGTACTTC. Variable domain in full (rest from reference TRBV13 and TRBJ2-7): AAGVIQSPRHLIKEKRETATLKCYPIPRHDTVYWYQQGPGQDPQFLISFYEKMQSDKGSIPDRFSAQQFSDYHSELNMSSLELGDSALYFCASSSAPGTNYEQYFGPGTRLTVT.

This sequence joins TRBV7-8 and TRBJ2-3; TRBD1 is a possible D gene (6 bases). There are 11 residues in the CDR3. Trimming shortened V by 3 bases and J by 11 bases, and 9 bases separated the two germline ends. CDR1 SGHVS and CDR2 FQNEAQ come from the germline V gene. CDR3 sequence reads: CASSFGTRQYF. The DNA for the CDR3 is TGTGCCAGCAGCTTTGGGACAAGGCAGTATTTT.

The sample holds a few counts of this clone. The rearrangement joins TRBV6-2 or TRBV6-3 to TRBJ2-2, with D possibly TRBD1 on 6 matching bases. V shed 2 bases and J shed 3 bases, with 13 bases lying between them. Per the germline V gene, CDR1 is MNHEY and CDR2 is SVGEGT. This CDR3 has 16 amino acids. Here the CDR3 reads CASSYRGTHYTGELFF. For the CDR3, the DNA is TGTGCCAGCAGTTACAGGGGGACACATTACACCGGGGAGCTGTTTTTT.

The CDR3 nucleotides are TGTGCCAGCAGTGGGACTAGCGGCACCGGGGAGCTGTTTTTT. It yields the protein CASSGTSGTGELFF. The gene calls are TRBV2 and TRBJ2-2; TRBD2 matches at 10 bases. Germline loops: CDR1 SNHLY, CDR2 FYNNEI. Trimming cost V 4 bases and J 4 bases; bases outside gene matches: 0. The CDR3 extends over 14 amino acids.

The table lists this clone with a count of one. CDR3 DNA sequence: TGTGCCAGCGGAATAGGCGGGGGGGTTACCGAGCAGTACTTC. This codes for CASGIGGGVTEQYF. The gene calls are TRBV6-5 and TRBJ2-7; 9 bases match TRBD2. Germline CDR1 is MNHEY and CDR2 is SVGAGI. J was trimmed by 6 bases and V by 8 bases; bases with no gene match: 11. This CDR3 region has 14 residues.

V usage is TRBV4-1 and J usage is TRBJ1-2, with 11 bases aligning to TRBD1. The CDR3 length is 17 residues. The germline V gene has CDR1 MGHRA and CDR2 YSYEKL. J gave up 7 bases and V 7 bases, and 17 bases lay outside the gene matches. CDR3: CASTLRDRGSQGGGYTF. The CDR3 DNA sequence: TGCGCCAGCACCCTCCGGGACAGGGGGTCTCAAGGTGGTGGCTACACCTTC.

This chain connects TRBV19 to TRBJ2-3; TRBD2 agrees at 9 bases. The CDR3 contains 14 residues. Germline CDR1 is LNHDA and CDR2 is SQIVND (reference sequence). With 7 bases clipped from V and 3 bases from J, the junction kept 5 bases outside the gene matches. The CDR3 sequence is CASTPSGGTDTQYF. The DNA for the CDR3 is TGTGCCAGTACCCCAAGCGGGGGGACAGATACGCAGTATTTT.

This clone showed up just a few times. The genes are TRBV5-5 and TRBJ1-5; D is uncertain. The germline gives CDR1 SGHKS, CDR2 YYEKEE (reference sequence). Trimming removed 4 bases at V and 7 bases at J, with 18 bases between. CDR3 size: 15 residues. CDR3 DNA sequence: TGTGCCAGCAGCCCCACCGCGGGTTTAGGCCAGCCCCAGCATTTT. This encodes CASSPTAGLGQPQHF.

The chain joins TRBV10-3 to TRBJ2-5, with TRBD1 identical over 9 bases. V lost 7 bases and J lost 1; bases outside the gene matches: 7. This CDR3 comprises 15 residues. Germline lookup yields CDR1 ENHRY and CDR2 SYGVKD. CDR3 coding DNA: TGTGCCATCAACGGGGGGACAGGGACCCAAGAGACCCAGTACTTC. Translated: CAINGGTGTQETQYF.

This sequence joins TRBV5-1 and TRBJ1-6; weak D call: TRBD1 (5 bases). The CDR3 totals 13 residues. V dropped 4 bases and J dropped 7 bases, with 9 bases sitting between them. The germline gives CDR1 SGHRS, CDR2 YFSETQ. The CDR3 protein is CASSEQGNSPLHF. DNA of the CDR3: TGCGCCAGCAGCGAGCAGGGAAATTCACCCCTCCACTTT.

The genes are TRBV30 and TRBJ1-1; weak D call: TRBD1 (5 bases). CDR3 size: 14 residues. V gave up 1 base and J gave up 0 bases, with 9 bases separating them. CDR1 and CDR2 (germline): GTSNPN, SVGIG (reference sequence). CDR3 amino acids: CAWSEGLMNTEAFF. In nucleotides, the CDR3 is TGTGCCTGGAGTGAGGGACTGATGAACACTGAAGCTTTCTTT.

J is TRBJ1-1 and V is TRBV28, with 8 bases matching TRBD1. The germline V gene has CDR1 MDHEN and CDR2 SYDVKM. CDR3 length: 15 amino acids. The ends lost 4 bases at V and 1 base at J; junction bases unmatched: 5. The CDR3 DNA reads TGTGCCAGCAGTTCCCCGACAGGGGAGAACACTGAAGCTTTCTTT. Protein product: CASSSPTGENTEAFF. The full variable domain, rest sourced from reference TRBV28 and TRBJ1-1, is DVKVTQSSRYLVKRTGEKVFLECVQDMDHENMFWYRQDPGLGLRLIYFSYDVKMKEKGDIPEGYSVSREKKERFSLILESASTNQTSMYLCASSSPTGENTEAFFGQGTRLTVV.

Comment on this clone: At the DNA level, this CDR3 is encoded by other sequences in the same sample as well. The chain joins TRBV28 to TRBJ1-5; no firm D call. This CDR3 comprises 14 residues. Germline CDR1 is MDHEN and CDR2 is SYDVKM. V lost 6 bases, J lost 0 bases, and 9 bases lay in between. CDR3 sequence reads: CASSKGGSNQPQHF. The CDR3 region has the DNA TGTGCCAGCAGCAAAGGCGGTAGCAATCAGCCCCAGCATTTT.

Only one count was recorded for this clone. The genes are TRBV9 and TRBJ2-1; 10 bases are shared with TRBD2. Trimming cost V 2 bases and J 7 bases; bases outside gene matches: 3. The CDR3 length is 14 residues. Germline V gene lookup returns CDR1 SGDLS and CDR2 YYNGEE. CDR3 amino acids: CASSVSGGANEQFF. The CDR3 DNA follows: TGTGCCAGCAGCGTGAGCGGGGGGGCAAATGAGCAGTTCTTC. The full variable domain, rest sourced from reference TRBV9 and TRBJ2-1, is DSGVTQTPKHLITATGQRVTLRCSPRSGDLSVYWYQQSLDQGLQFLIQYYNGEERAKGNILERFSAQQFPDLHSELNLSSLELGDSALYFCASSVSGGANEQFFGPGTRLTVL.